Shown below are 17 T cell receptor beta chains from a single sample sequenced in a study of T cell responses to AZD1222 COVID-19 vaccine. Sequenced by immunoSEQ multiplex PCR; TCRdb stores in-frame clones only, minus some. The sample has over 150,000 clones; approximately 90% are singletons. The specimen was peripheral blood, collected on day 0 of AZD1222 vaccination. The receptors shown here come from an adult in good health.

V and J are TRBV30 and TRBJ1-6, with a weak D call TRBD1 (6 bases). This CDR3 is 16 amino acids long. Trimming took off 3 bases at V and 6 bases at J, with 18 bases between the two ends. The germline V gene has CDR1 GTSNPN and CDR2 SVGIG (reference sequence). CDR3 region: CAWRRGVPELNSPLHF. CDR3 nucleotide sequence: TGTGCCTGGAGGAGGGGGGTCCCTGAACTTAATTCACCCCTCCACTTT.

V is TRBV7-6 and J is TRBJ2-7, with D possibly being TRBD1 or TRBD2 (6 bases each). This CDR3 has 15 amino acids. V lost 5 bases to trimming and J lost 7 bases, with 21 bases between them. Germline V gene data show CDR1 as SGHVS and CDR2 as FNYEAQ. The CDR3 protein is CASSKGGQGKGEQYF. The CDR3 nucleotides are TGTGCCAGCAGCAAAGGGGGGCAGGGTAAGGGAGAGCAGTACTTC. The full variable domain, in which reference TRBV7-6 and TRBJ2-7 provide the parts outside the CDR3, is GAGVSQSPRYKVTKRGQDVALRCDPISGHVSLYWYRQALGQGPEFLTYFNYEAQQDKSGLPNDRFSAERPEGSISTLTIQRTEQRDSAMYRCASSKGGQGKGEQYFGPGTRLTVT.

The chain has TRBV27 and TRBJ2-7, with D uncertain. This CDR3 region has 13 residues. Trimming removed 5 bases at V and 2 bases at J, with 10 bases between. Looked up from germline, CDR1 is MNHEY and CDR2 is SMNVEV (reference sequence). CDR3 region: CASSTPGTYEQYF. The DNA of the CDR3 is TGTGCCAGCAGTACCCCAGGAACCTACGAGCAGTACTTC.

This chain uses TRBV27 with TRBJ1-4, with a tentative D call TRBD1 (6 bases). The CDR3 spans 14 residues. V lost 2 bases and J lost 8, with 12 bases in between. Germline CDR1 reads MNHEY; CDR2 reads SMNVEV (reference sequence). DNA for the CDR3: TGTGCCAGCAGTTTACGGGGGCCAAGGGAAAAACTGTTTTTT. This encodes CASSLRGPREKLFF.

V usage is TRBV7-2 and J usage is TRBJ2-7; 7 bases match TRBD1. V trimming: 1 base; J trimming: 2 bases; junction bases outside the gene matches: 8. The germline V gene has CDR1 SGHTA and CDR2 FQGNSA. The CDR3 is made up of 16 amino acids. The CDR3 reads CASSLVRGTVTYEQYF. CDR3 nucleotides: TGTGCCAGCAGCTTAGTTAGGGGGACAGTGACCTACGAGCAGTACTTC.

This chain connects TRBV18 to TRBJ1-3; TRBD1 matches 10 bases. Trimming took 3 bases from V and 3 from J; bases not matched to a gene: 14. The CDR3 is 19 residues long. Germline assignment: CDR1 KGHSH and CDR2 LQKENI. The DNA for the CDR3 is TGTGCCAGCTCACCCGTCCCGGGACAGGGGAAGGTTTTTGGAAACACCATATATTTT. Protein: CASSPVPGQGKVFGNTIYF.

This chain connects TRBV9 to TRBJ2-5; tentative D call: TRBD1 (6 bases). Trimming pared 1 base from V and 5 bases from J, leaving 12 bases between. The CDR3 contains 14 residues. Germline V lookup: CDR1 SGDLS, CDR2 YYNGEE. CDR3 nucleotide sequence: TGTGCCAGCAGCGTAAATACAGGGCGGGAGACCCAGTACTTC. It translates to CASSVNTGRETQYF. Full variable domain (remainder filled in from reference TRBV9 and TRBJ2-5): DSGVTQTPKHLITATGQRVTLRCSPRSGDLSVYWYQQSLDQGLQFLIQYYNGEERAKGNILERFSAQQFPDLHSELNLSSLELGDSALYFCASSVNTGRETQYFGPGTRLLVL.

The chain combines TRBV6-5 with TRBJ1-4; 9 positions agree with TRBD1. The V gene end was trimmed by 6 bases and the J gene end by 8 bases; junction bases not matched to a gene: 7. This CDR3 spans 14 amino acids. Looked up from germline, CDR1 is MNHEY and CDR2 is SVGAGI. The chain's CDR3 is CASSLTGGDEKLFF. Here the CDR3 DNA reads TGTGCCAGCAGCCTGACAGGGGGGGACGAAAAACTGTTTTTT.

The rearrangement links TRBV4-2 to TRBJ2-5; no firm D call. The CDR3 is 13 residues long. Trimming stripped 0 bases from V and 5 bases from J, with 7 bases between. From germline, CDR1 is LGHNA and CDR2 YNFKEQ. The CDR3 loop is CASSQDQRETQYF. The CDR3, as DNA: TGTGCCAGCAGCCAAGACCAGAGGGAGACCCAGTACTTC.

The chain carries TRBV28 and TRBJ1-4, with 7 bases lining up with TRBD1. This CDR3 has 16 residues. V shed 1 base, J shed 4 bases, and the junction held 6 bases outside the gene matches. Germline assignment: CDR1 MDHEN and CDR2 SYDVKM. Here the CDR3 reads CASSLSQTGSNEKLFF. In DNA, the CDR3 is TGTGCCAGCAGTTTATCCCAGACAGGGAGTAATGAAAAACTGTTTTTT.

This CDR3 is CASILRGRGQAFF. The CDR3 coding sequence is TGTGCCAGCATCTTACGGGGCAGGGGGCAAGCTTTCTTT. J is TRBJ1-1 and V is TRBV6-5, with TRBD1 identical over 8 bases. CDR1 and CDR2 from the germline V gene are MNHEY and SVGAGI. The CDR3 covers 13 residues. V lost 7 bases to trimming and J lost 9 bases; unmatched junction nucleotides: 10.

The chain recombines TRBV30 with TRBJ2-7; TRBD2 aligns across 14 bases. Germline CDR1 reads GTSNPN; CDR2 reads SVGIG (reference sequence). The CDR3 loop spans 15 amino acids. J gave up 8 bases and V 2 bases, and 8 bases lay outside the gene matches. The CDR3 spells CAWSSTGLAGEKQYF. The CDR3 DNA is TGTGCCTGGAGTTCTACGGGACTAGCGGGAGAAAAGCAGTACTTC.

The gene calls are TRBV12-3 or TRBV12-4 and TRBJ2-1; D is perhaps TRBD2 (5 bases). V gave up 4 bases and J gave up 7 bases, with 11 bases separating them. This CDR3 comprises 13 residues. The CDR3, as DNA: TGTGCCAGCAGTTCCCCTGGCGGGAATGAGCAGTTCTTC. Encoded protein: CASSSPGGNEQFF.

V is TRBV7-9 and J is TRBJ1-5; no reliable D call. CDR3 length: 14 residues. V was shortened by 2 bases and J by 3 bases, with 8 bases between the two germline ends. The germline CDR1 and CDR2 sequences are SEHNR and FQNEAQ (reference sequence). CDR3 coding DNA: TGTGCCAGCAGCTTAAACAGCAACAATCAGCCCCAGCATTTT. This gives the protein CASSLNSNNQPQHF.

V is TRBV2 and J is TRBJ1-5; 8 bases match TRBD1. From germline, CDR1 is SNHLY and CDR2 FYNNEI. CDR3 size: 15 residues. V lost 6 bases to trimming and J lost 1 base; unmatched junction nucleotides: 5. The CDR3 region is CASRARGLSNQPQHF. CDR3 nucleotides: TGTGCCAGCAGAGCCAGGGGGCTAAGCAATCAGCCCCAGCATTTT.

The rearrangement links TRBV15 to TRBJ2-5; unclear D gene. Germline CDR1 and CDR2: LNHNV and YYDKDF (reference sequence). The CDR3 covers 13 residues. The V end lost 2 bases, the J end lost 8 bases, and 12 bases lay between the germline ends. The chain's CDR3 is CATSRSLPGTQYF. The CDR3 nucleotides are TGTGCCACCAGCAGATCCCTCCCTGGAACCCAGTACTTC.

The chain joins TRBV19 to TRBJ1-5; maybe TRBD1 (5 bases). The CDR3 covers 14 residues. V lost 3 bases and J 3 bases, leaving 9 bases between the germline ends. CDR1 and CDR2 (germline): LNHDA, SQIVND (reference sequence). CDR3: CASSMNRPNQPQHF. The CDR3 DNA follows: TGTGCCAGTAGTATGAACAGGCCCAATCAGCCCCAGCATTTT.